This T cell receptor beta chain stems from a study of blood T cell repertoires in COVID-19 (dated by TCRdb to 2020 to 2021). About the full investigation: Collaborator samples came from the United States, Italy and Spain and covered acute and convalescent phases of COVID-19. The material from the prospective study consisted of cDNA or gDNA derived from T cells, B-cell-depleted T cells, or PBMCs. Deeply sampled blood TCRbeta repertoires from subjects exposed to, actively infected with, or recovered from COVID-19 were included in the dataset. A freely available public database, intended as a resource for researchers studying the immune response to SARS-CoV-2, is where the repertoires were released. Samples were obtained from the ongoing ImmuneRACE study (first 160 participants) and from approximately 1,200 subjects provided by 6 global collaborators. The sample metadata nearly always contained a de-identified subject ID, COVID-19 status, age in years and sex. HLA class I and class II types, where available, came from metadata supplied by the sample provider rather than from assay-based typing. Overall study results and their limits: How much clinical and demographic metadata was included differed by source and by participant, and the metadata was provided uncurated.

V and J are truncated by 2 bases and 1 base respectively, leaving an intervening sequence of 9 bases. Looking up the germline V gene yields CDR1 KGHSH and CDR2 LQKENI. The CDR3 has 16 amino acids, counting the end cysteine and phenylalanine. The CDR3 DNA has 48 bases and is translated from base 1. Another Seattle source contributed samples from volunteer blood donors who had recovered from COVID-19. Collaborating institutions collected whole blood in K2EDTA tubes following their own protocols. For TCRbeta analysis, collaborator samples were shipped as frozen whole blood, as isolated PBMCs, or as DNA extracted from either sample type. TCRbeta CDR3 regions were amplified from genomic DNA by means of the immunoSEQ Assay, a bias-controlled multiplex PCR. Turning to the authors' computational methods: Within the assay, amplification of reference gene primers was used to estimate how many nucleated cells each sample contained. To quantify the absolute abundance of each unique TCRbeta CDR3 rearrangement, sequence reads were collapsed and filtered. For each sample, productive Simpson clonality was calculated by taking the square root of Simpson's diversity index across productive rearrangements. The source is immuneACCESS, and TCRdb retained only in-frame sequences with V and J called. Part of the clones is not carried over; for the studies checked, unresolved V genes explain less than half of this, and the remainder is unexplained. The D gene and trimming were derived from the DNA, and the V and J assignments and clone size from that table. This sample is represented by about 250,000 clones; roughly 89% of them were singletons. Of the sample, about 4.6% falls within the top ten clones.

Concerning this clone: Its target antigen remains unknown. No much larger clone exists at a distance of one base, and base qualities are not known.

The sequence joins TRBV18 to TRBJ2-6, with the D gene call left open. This clonotype originated in a woman aged 40 to 55 who had recovered from COVID-19. Material for sequencing was peripheral blood. The bases are TGTGCCAGCTCACCATCGTACAGTTCTGGGGCCAACGTCCTGACTTTC. It encodes CASSPSYSSGANVLTF.